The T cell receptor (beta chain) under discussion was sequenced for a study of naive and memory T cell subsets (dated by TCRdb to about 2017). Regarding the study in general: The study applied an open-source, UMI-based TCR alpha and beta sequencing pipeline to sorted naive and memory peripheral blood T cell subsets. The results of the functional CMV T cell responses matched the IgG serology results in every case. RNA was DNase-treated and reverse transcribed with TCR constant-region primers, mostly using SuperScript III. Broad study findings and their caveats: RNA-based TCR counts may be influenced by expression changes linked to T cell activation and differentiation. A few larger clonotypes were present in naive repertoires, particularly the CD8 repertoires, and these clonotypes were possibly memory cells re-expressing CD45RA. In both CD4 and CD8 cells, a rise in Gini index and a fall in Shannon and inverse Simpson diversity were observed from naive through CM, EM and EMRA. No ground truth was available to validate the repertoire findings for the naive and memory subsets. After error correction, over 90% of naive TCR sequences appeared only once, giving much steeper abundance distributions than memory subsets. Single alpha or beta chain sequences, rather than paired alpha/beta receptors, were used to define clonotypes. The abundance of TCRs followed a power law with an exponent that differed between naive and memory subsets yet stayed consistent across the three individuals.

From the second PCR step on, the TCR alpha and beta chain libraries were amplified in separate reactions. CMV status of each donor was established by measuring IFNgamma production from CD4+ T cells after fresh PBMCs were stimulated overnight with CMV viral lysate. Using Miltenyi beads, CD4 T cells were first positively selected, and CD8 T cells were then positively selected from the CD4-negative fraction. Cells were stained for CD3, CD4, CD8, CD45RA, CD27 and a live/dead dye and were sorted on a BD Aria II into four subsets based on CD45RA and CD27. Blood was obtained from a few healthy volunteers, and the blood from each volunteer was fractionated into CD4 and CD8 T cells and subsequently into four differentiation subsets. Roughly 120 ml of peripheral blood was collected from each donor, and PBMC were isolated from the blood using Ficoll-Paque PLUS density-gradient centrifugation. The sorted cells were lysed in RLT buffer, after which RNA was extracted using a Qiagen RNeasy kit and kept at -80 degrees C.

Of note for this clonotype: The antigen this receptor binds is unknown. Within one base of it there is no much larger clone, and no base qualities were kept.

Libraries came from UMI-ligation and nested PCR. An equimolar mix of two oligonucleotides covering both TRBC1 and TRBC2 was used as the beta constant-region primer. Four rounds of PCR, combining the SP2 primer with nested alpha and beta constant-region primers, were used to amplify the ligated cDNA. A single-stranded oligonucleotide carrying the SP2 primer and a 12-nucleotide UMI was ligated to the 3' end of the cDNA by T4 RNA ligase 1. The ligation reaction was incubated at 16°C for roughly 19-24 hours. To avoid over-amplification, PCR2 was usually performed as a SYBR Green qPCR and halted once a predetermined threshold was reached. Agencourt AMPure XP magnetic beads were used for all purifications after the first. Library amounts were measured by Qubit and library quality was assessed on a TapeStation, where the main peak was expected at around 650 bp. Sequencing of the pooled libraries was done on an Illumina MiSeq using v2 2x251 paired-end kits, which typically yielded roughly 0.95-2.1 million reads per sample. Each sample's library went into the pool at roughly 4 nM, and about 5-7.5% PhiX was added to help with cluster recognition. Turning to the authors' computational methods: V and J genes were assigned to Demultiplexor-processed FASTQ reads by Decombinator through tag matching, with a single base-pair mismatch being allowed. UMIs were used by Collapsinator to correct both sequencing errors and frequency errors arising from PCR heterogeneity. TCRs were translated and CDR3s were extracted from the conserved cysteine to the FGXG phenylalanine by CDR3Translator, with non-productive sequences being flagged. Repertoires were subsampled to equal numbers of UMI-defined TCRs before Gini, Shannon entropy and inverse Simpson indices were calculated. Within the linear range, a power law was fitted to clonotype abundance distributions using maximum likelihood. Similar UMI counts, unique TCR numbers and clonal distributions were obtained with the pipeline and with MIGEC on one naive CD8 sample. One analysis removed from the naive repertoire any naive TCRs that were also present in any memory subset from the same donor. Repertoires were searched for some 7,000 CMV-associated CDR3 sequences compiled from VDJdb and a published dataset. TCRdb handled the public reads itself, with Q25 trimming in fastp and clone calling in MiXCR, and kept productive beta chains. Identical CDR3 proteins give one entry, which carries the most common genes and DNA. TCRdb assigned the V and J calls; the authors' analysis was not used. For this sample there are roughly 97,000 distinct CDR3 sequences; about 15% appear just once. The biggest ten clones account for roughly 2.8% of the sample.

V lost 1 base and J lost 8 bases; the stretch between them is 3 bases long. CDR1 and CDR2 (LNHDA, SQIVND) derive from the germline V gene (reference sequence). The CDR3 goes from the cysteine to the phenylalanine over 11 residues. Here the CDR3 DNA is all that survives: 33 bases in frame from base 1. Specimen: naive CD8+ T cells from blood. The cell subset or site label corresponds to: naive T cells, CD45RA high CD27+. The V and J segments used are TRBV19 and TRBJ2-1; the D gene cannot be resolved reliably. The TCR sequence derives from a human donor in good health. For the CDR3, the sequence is CASSIVDEQFF. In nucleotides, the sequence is TGTGCCAGTAGTATAGTTGATGAGCAGTTCTTC. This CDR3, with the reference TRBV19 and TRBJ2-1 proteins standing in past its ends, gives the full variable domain DGGITQSPKYLFRKEGQNVTLSCEQNLNHDAMYWYRQDPGQGLRLIYYSQIVNDFQKGDIAEGYSVSREKKESFPLTVTSAQKNPTAFYLCASSIVDEQFFGPGTRLTVL.